This T cell receptor (beta chain) is from a study of T-cell memory formation after mild COVID-19. General observations from the study: Clones that contracted from day 15 to 85 were balanced CD4/CD8, while later expanders leaned CD4+.

With regard to this clonotype: No antigen is known for it.

TCRdb re-called the 5' RACE reads through MiXCR, storing one row per CDR3 protein. The sample has about 600,000 distinct CDR3 sequences, roughly 22% seen once. The sequence came from an adult woman who had mild COVID-19 (a few samples of this study predate the infection). Cell type and time point are not known. Sequencing was done on a sample of PBMCs or a T cell subset sorted from them (not recorded which).

The CDR3 coding sequence is TGTGCCAGCAGCATAGGACAGGGGGCGAGCGGAAACACCATATATTTT. Translation gives CASSIGQGASGNTIYF. The chain links TRBV5-5 to TRBJ1-3; 11 bases are shared with TRBD1. With V trimmed by 4 bases and J by 4 bases, 7 bases remained unmatched. The CDR3 runs 16 residues. Germline loops: CDR1 SGHKS, CDR2 YYEKEE (reference sequence).